This TCR beta chain was observed in a study of T cell responses to AZD1222 COVID-19 vaccine. Sequenced by immunoSEQ multiplex PCR; TCRdb stores in-frame clones only, minus some. Of fewer than 90,000 clones in the sample, around nine tenths were seen once. V lost 4 bases to trimming and J lost 1 base, with 23 bases between them. The CDR3 consists of 19 residues. Germline V gene lookup returns CDR1 SGHTA and CDR2 FQGNSA. The source of this sequence is an adult who received the AZD1222 COVID-19 vaccine. The J gene is TRBJ1-3, the V gene TRBV7-2; D unresolved. Specimen: peripheral blood, collected 28 days after the second AZD1222 dose. CDR3 in amino acids: CASSSSVEGRRISGNTIYF. DNA of the CDR3: TGTGCCAGCAGCTCCTCCGTTGAGGGCAGACGAATTTCTGGAAACACCATATATTTT.